This T cell receptor delta chain was identified during a study of γδ T cells in repeated Plasmodium falciparum infection. With respect to this clone: The protein that TCRdb holds for this DNA derives from a much larger clone and differs from the translated DNA at residue 15, which likely indicates a read error; the protein shown here is translated from the DNA.

Flow sorting of PBMC yielded separate Vgamma9/Vdelta2+ and Vdelta2-negative gammadelta T cell populations for bulk repertoire analysis. Both TRG and TRD chains were sequenced from each sorted sample. TCRdb reanalysed the multiplex PCR reads via CATT. This table holds around 57,000 delta-chain clones, around 1.7% found once. CDR1 and CDR2 from the germline V gene are TSWWSYY and QGS. CDR3 length: 19 residues. V was cut by 0 bases and J by 7 bases, with 27 bases left in between. The sample consisted of gamma-delta T cells from blood. The chain carries TRDV1 and TRDJ1; TRDD2 is a possible D gene (7 bases). Since TCRdb gives no J gene, matching the DNA to germline was used here to assign it. This receptor was taken from a pool of human donors (malaria-infected and uninfected, not separated). The CDR3 DNA reads TGTGCTCTTGGGGAACTGCTTCCTATAGATACGTGGGAGGCCCCTAAACTCATCTTT. Protein: CALGELLPIDTWEAPKLIF.